This T cell receptor beta chain comes out of a study of chemoradiotherapy in HPV16-positive cancers. Study findings and constraints: The functional HPV-specific definition rests on just a couple of HPV16-positive patients.

A word on this clone: The antigen is not known.

Repertoires were generated with immunoSEQ multiplex PCR, while TCRdb's copy carries only in-frame clones and drops some. The sample includes 3,500 to 5,500 clones, roughly 90% of them seen just once. The sample was gathered from a patient who underwent chemoradiotherapy. This clonotype was obtained from a human donor with HPV-associated anogenital cancer.

The CDR3 protein is CASSEHRDSSSYEQYF. The CDR3 DNA sequence: TGTGCCAGCAGTGAACACCGGGACAGTAGTTCCTACGAGCAGTACTTC. The rearrangement uses TRBV25-1 and TRBJ2-7, with TRBD1 matching over 7 bases. The ends lost 2 bases at V and 1 base at J; junction bases unmatched: 8. The CDR3 contains 16 residues. Germline V gene lookup returns CDR1 MGHDK and CDR2 SYGVNS.